This TCR beta chain was captured by sequencing in a study of CD8 T cells in ankylosing spondylitis. Trimming cost V 4 bases and J 2 bases; bases outside gene matches: 6. Germline V gene lookup returns CDR1 KGHSH and CDR2 LQKENI. The CDR3 runs to 16 residues. In the case of this clonotype: Its antigen is still unknown.

TCRdb reanalysed the 5' RACE reads using MiXCR and keeps one entry per CDR3 protein. The table records roughly 350,000 distinct CDR3 sequences, less than 10% of them present only once. Study outcomes and limitations: Seemingly distinctive of ankylosing spondylitis blood was a TCR beta motif formed by eight highly homologous variants. From matched ankylosing spondylitis synovial fluid, disease-linked clones were reportedly recovered at significantly enriched levels.

The V and J genes are TRBV18 and TRBJ2-7; 12 positions agree with TRBD2. This TCR came from a male donor with ankylosing spondylitis. Sequenced input: blood, either unsorted or a sorted T cell fraction (not recorded which). The CDR3 sequence is CASSQTGLAGTYEQYF. CDR3 nucleotide sequence: TGTGCCAGCTCACAGACCGGACTAGCGGGAACCTACGAGCAGTACTTC. The variable domain in full, with the rest retrieved from reference TRBV18 and TRBJ2-7, is NAGVMQNPRHLVRRRGQEARLRCSPMKGHSHVYWYRQLPEEGLKFMVYLQKENIIDESGMPKERFSAEFPKEGPSILRIQQVVRGDSAAYFCASSQTGLAGTYEQYFGPGTRLTVT.